The 21 T cell receptor beta chains presented below share a single source sample, sequenced in a study of OX40 agonist ivuxolimab in advanced cancers. Clones were read by immunoSEQ multiplex PCR, and TCRdb kept only the in-frame ones, dropping some. The data hold about 53,000 clones, with 75% to 90% observed a single time. The starting material was CD4+ or CD8+ T cells sorted from blood, obtained in a trial of the OX40 agonist ivuxolimab. These receptor sequences come from an adult with an advanced solid tumor such as melanoma, head and neck, liver or kidney cancer.

The chain links TRBV5-6 to TRBJ1-3; weak D call: TRBD1 (5 bases). CDR3 length equals 14 residues. V was shortened by 2 bases and J by 6 bases, with 12 bases between the two germline ends. Looked up from germline, CDR1 is SGHDT and CDR2 is YYEEEE. For the CDR3, the DNA is TGTGCCAGCAGCTTATCGGGAGGGGTAAACACCATATATTTT. Residues: CASSLSGGVNTIYF.

The table lists this clone with a count of one. This chain joins TRBV7-8 and TRBJ2-5; 9 bases are shared with TRBD1. The J call is uncertain, as TRBJ2-7 better fits the DNA end. The CDR3 covers 14 residues. Germline-derived CDR1 and CDR2 are SGHVS and FQNEAQ. CDR3 sequence: CASSSGTGLAEQYF. The CDR3 DNA reads as TGTGCCAGCAGCTCAGGGACAGGGCTTGCCGAGCAGTACTTC.

This clone was found once. The V call is TRBV30, the J call TRBJ2-5; TRBD2 aligns across 7 bases. The V segment lost 0 bases and the J segment 5 bases; nucleotides outside the gene matches: 15. This CDR3 is built from 17 residues. Per germline, CDR1 GTSNPN and CDR2 SVGIG (reference sequence). The CDR3 region has the DNA TGTGCCTGGAGTGTAAACGTCGGGTATGGAGCGGGGGAGACCCAGTACTTC. Amino acids: CAWSVNVGYGAGETQYF.

The chain uses TRBV27 and TRBJ1-4, with a possible D match to TRBD1 (5 bases). The CDR3 loop spans 13 amino acids. V was trimmed by 6 bases and J by 8 bases, leaving 13 bases between them. Germline CDR1 is MNHEY and CDR2 is SMNVEV (reference sequence). The CDR3 DNA follows: TGTGCCAGCAGACCTACTGGGGGAGAAAAACTGTTTTTT. Its translation is CASRPTGGEKLFF.

The chain is built from TRBV6-6 and TRBJ2-2; D possibly corresponds to TRBD2 (6 bases). Germline CDR1 is MNHNY and CDR2 is SVGAGI (reference sequence). Trimming took off 2 bases at V and 7 bases at J, with 14 bases between the two ends. The CDR3 has 15 amino acids. The chain's CDR3 is CASSYRGGLGGELFF. CDR3 bases: TGTGCCAGCAGTTACAGGGGAGGTTTAGGCGGGGAGCTGTTTTTT.

The rearrangement joins TRBV5-4 to TRBJ1-5; D remains unclear. This CDR3 contains 9 residues. V was trimmed by 2 bases and J by 16 bases, leaving 7 bases between them. Germline loops: CDR1 SGHNT, CDR2 YYREEE (reference sequence). CDR3 protein: CASSFGYHF. The DNA of the CDR3 is TGTGCCAGCAGCTTTGGATACCATTTT.

The chain links TRBV5-5 to TRBJ2-5; perhaps TRBD1 as D (5 bases). This CDR3 has 14 amino acids. Germline values: CDR1 SGHKS, CDR2 YYEKEE (reference sequence). V was pared by 4 bases and J by 3 bases, with 13 bases between. The CDR3 loop is CASSQSYRKETQYF. CDR3 bases: TGTGCCAGCAGCCAGAGCTACAGGAAAGAGACCCAGTACTTC.

The V and J genes are TRBV7-6 and TRBJ2-2; D unclear. Trimming shortened V by 4 bases and J by 5 bases, and 8 bases separated the two germline ends. CDR1 and CDR2 (germline): SGHVS, FNYEAQ. The CDR3 has 13 residues. CDR3 nucleotide sequence: TGTGCCAGCAGCTCGGGTTGGACCGGGGAGCTGTTTTTT. This codes for CASSSGWTGELFF. The full variable domain, completed using reference TRBV7-6 and TRBJ2-2, is GAGVSQSPRYKVTKRGQDVALRCDPISGHVSLYWYRQALGQGPEFLTYFNYEAQQDKSGLPNDRFSAERPEGSISTLTIQRTEQRDSAMYRCASSSGWTGELFFGEGSRLTVL.

V and J are TRBV25-1 and TRBJ2-1, with D maybe TRBD2 (5 bases). Germline CDR1 reads MGHDK; CDR2 reads SYGVNS. The CDR3 contains 14 residues. The V end was cut by 4 bases, the J end by 7 bases, with 14 bases between. The CDR3 DNA reads as TGTGCCAGCAGTGGAACGGTTCGAGGGAATGAGCAGTTCTTC. As protein: CASSGTVRGNEQFF.

The V gene is TRBV25-1, the J gene TRBJ2-3; either TRBD1 or TRBD2 may supply D (6 bases each). V was pared by 2 bases and J by 1 base, with 7 bases between. CDR3 length: 14 residues. CDR1 and CDR2 from the germline V gene are MGHDK and SYGVNS. The CDR3 DNA reads TGTGCCAGCAGTGAAAGGGGGGGCACAGATACGCAGTATTTT. The encoded protein is CASSERGGTDTQYF.

The V and J genes are TRBV30 and TRBJ1-5; 9 bases agree with TRBD1. The V and J ends lost 2 bases and 0 bases, in that order; junction bases with no gene match: 8. This CDR3 is built from 17 residues. Germline CDR1 reads GTSNPN; CDR2 reads SVGIG (reference sequence). This chain's CDR3 is CAWSPGQGVFSNQPQHF. The CDR3 coding sequence is TGTGCCTGGAGTCCGGGACAGGGCGTTTTTAGCAATCAGCCCCAGCATTTT.

This chain connects TRBV29-1 to TRBJ1-1; a weak D match, TRBD1 (5 bases). V lost 4 bases and J lost 3, with 9 bases in between. Per the germline V gene, CDR1 is SQVTM and CDR2 is ANQGSEA. This CDR3 is built from 12 residues. The CDR3 bases are TGCAGCGTTGCGACAGATTACACTGAAGCTTTCTTT. Amino acids: CSVATDYTEAFF.

This sequence joins TRBV28 and TRBJ2-7; 8 bases fit TRBD1. V dropped 6 bases and J dropped 0; count of bases not matched to a gene: 4. This CDR3 region has 14 residues. Germline CDR1 and CDR2: MDHEN and SYDVKM. CDR3 protein: CASSRDRSSYEQYF. In nucleotides, the CDR3 is TGTGCCAGCAGCCGGGACAGGAGCTCCTACGAGCAGTACTTC.

The V and J genes are TRBV28 and TRBJ1-2; TRBD1 matches 7 bases. This CDR3 has 14 residues. Trimming took 2 bases from V and 3 from J; bases not matched to a gene: 3. Germline V lookup: CDR1 MDHEN, CDR2 SYDVKM. The CDR3 sequence is CASSLGRGDYGYTF. CDR3 DNA sequence: TGTGCCAGCAGTTTAGGCAGGGGGGACTATGGCTACACCTTC.

V is TRBV28 and J is TRBJ2-2, with D tentatively TRBD2 (6 bases). Germline V gives CDR1 MDHEN, CDR2 SYDVKM. This CDR3 comprises 15 residues. V lost 5 bases and J lost 8, with 18 bases in between. The CDR3 region is CASSGGKGRTGELFF. For the CDR3, the DNA is TGTGCCAGCAGTGGTGGGAAAGGGAGGACGGGGGAGCTGTTTTTT.

This rearrangement joins TRBV25-1 to TRBJ1-1; D is uncertain. V was shortened by 7 bases and J by 4 bases, with 10 bases between the two germline ends. The CDR3 has 12 residues. The V gene's germline CDR1 is MGHDK and CDR2 SYGVNS. This CDR3 is CASTAPGTEAFF. CDR3 DNA sequence: TGTGCCAGCACCGCCCCTGGCACTGAAGCTTTCTTT. Using reference TRBV25-1 and TRBJ1-1 for the parts outside the CDR3, the full variable domain is EADIYQTPRYLVIGTGKKITLECSQTMGHDKMYWYQQDPGMELHLIHYSYGVNSTEKGDLSSESTVSRIRTEHFPLTLESARPSHTSQYLCASTAPGTEAFFGQGTRLTVV.

This clone was seen just once. The chain is built from TRBV7-8 and TRBJ1-4, with a tentative D call TRBD1 (5 bases). From germline, CDR1 is SGHVS and CDR2 FQNEAQ. Trimming removed 1 base at V and 7 bases at J, with 19 bases between. CDR3 size: 17 residues. CDR3 bases: TGTGCCAGCAGCTTAGAAGTACGGGGGGAGGAAGGTGAAAAACTGTTTTTT. This gives the protein CASSLEVRGEEGEKLFF.

This clone was recorded once. V usage is TRBV15 and J usage is TRBJ2-1; possibly TRBD1 or TRBD2 for D (5 bases each). Germline V gives CDR1 LNHNV, CDR2 YYDKDF (reference sequence). This CDR3 contains 15 residues. Trimming stripped 3 bases from V and 4 bases from J, with 13 bases between. CDR3 loop: CATSRSGLEYNEQFF. The CDR3 DNA follows: TGTGCCACCAGCAGGTCGGGGCTAGAATACAATGAGCAGTTCTTC.

The chain recombines TRBV5-1 with TRBJ2-2, with unresolved D. CDR3 length: 14 residues. The ends were cut back, 1 base at V and 4 bases at J, with 8 bases in the middle. Germline CDR1 and CDR2: SGHRS and YFSETQ. Here the CDR3 reads CASSLLSATGELFF. The DNA of the CDR3 is TGCGCCAGCAGCTTGCTGTCGGCCACCGGGGAGCTGTTTTTT.

This clone was observed a single time. The V call is TRBV5-1, the J call TRBJ1-2; no definite D call. Trimming removed 0 bases at V and 0 bases at J, with 9 bases between. Germline V lookup: CDR1 SGHRS, CDR2 YFSETQ. This CDR3 region has 15 residues. CDR3 sequence: CASSLDGNSNYGYTF. CDR3 coding DNA: TGCGCCAGCAGCTTGGATGGGAATTCTAACTATGGCTACACCTTC.

The gene calls are TRBV11-2 and TRBJ2-3; no clear D gene. Trimming removed 0 bases from V and 3 bases from J, with 7 bases in between. Germline V gene data show CDR1 as SGHAT and CDR2 as FQNNGV. This CDR3 is built from 14 residues. CDR3 coding DNA: TGTGCCAGCAGCTTAGATCCAAGGACAGATACGCAGTATTTT. It encodes CASSLDPRTDTQYF.